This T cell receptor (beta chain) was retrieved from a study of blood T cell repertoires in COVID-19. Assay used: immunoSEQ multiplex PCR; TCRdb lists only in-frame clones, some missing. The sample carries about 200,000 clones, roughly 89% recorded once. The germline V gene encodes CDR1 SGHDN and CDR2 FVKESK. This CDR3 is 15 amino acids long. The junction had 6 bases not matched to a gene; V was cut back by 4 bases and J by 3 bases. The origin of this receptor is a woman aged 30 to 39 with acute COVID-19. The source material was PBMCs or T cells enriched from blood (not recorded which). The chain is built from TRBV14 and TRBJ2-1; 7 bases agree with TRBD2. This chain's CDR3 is CASSPLAVIYNEQFF. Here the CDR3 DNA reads TGTGCCAGCAGCCCCCTAGCGGTGATCTACAATGAGCAGTTCTTC.